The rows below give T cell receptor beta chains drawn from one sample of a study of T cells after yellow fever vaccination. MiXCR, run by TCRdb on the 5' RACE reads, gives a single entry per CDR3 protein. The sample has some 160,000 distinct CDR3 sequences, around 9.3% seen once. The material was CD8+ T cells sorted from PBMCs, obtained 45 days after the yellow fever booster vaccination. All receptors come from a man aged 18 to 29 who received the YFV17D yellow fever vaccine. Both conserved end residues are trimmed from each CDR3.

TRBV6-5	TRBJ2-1	ASSYSGGGLAVYNEQF
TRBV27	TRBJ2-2	ASSLSMTGELF
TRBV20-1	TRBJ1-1	SARGQVKLPEAF
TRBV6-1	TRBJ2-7	ASSELHYEQY
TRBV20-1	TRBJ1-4	SARIRGVNEKLF
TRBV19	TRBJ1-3	ASSVGSGNTIY
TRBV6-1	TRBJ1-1	ASSPGQGQGTNTEAF
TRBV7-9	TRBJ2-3	ASSHTRDRSTDTQY
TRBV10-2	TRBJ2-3	ATGERGHRTDTQY
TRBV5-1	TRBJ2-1	ASSLAGGGVNEQF